This passage covers 6 T cell receptor beta chains from one sample sequenced in a study of beta chain features in type 1 diabetes. TCRB transcripts that were expressed got sequenced, as all of the isolated RNA had been reverse transcribed. Generated by immunoSEQ multiplex PCR, the TCRdb table keeps only in-frame clones and is missing some. The sample includes about 710,000 clones, more than 12% seen only once; the top ten take less than 0.04%. These receptors have no identified antigens. Overall study findings and caveats: Within each of all four CD4+ subsets, Type 1 diabetes patients had TCRB CDR3s that were moderately but significantly shorter.

Sequenced input: naive CD4+ T cells from blood. The receptors here all came from a man between 18 and 29 years old with type 1 diabetes.

In its sample, this clone was seen a few times. The V gene is TRBV7-9, the J gene TRBJ2-3, with D possibly called TRBD1 or TRBD2 (6 bases each). There are 16 residues in the CDR3. Germline CDR1 and CDR2: SEHNR and FQNEAQ (reference sequence). With 1 base removed from V and 3 bases from J, the gap between germline ends came to 14 bases. DNA for the CDR3: TGTGCCAGCAGCTTAGTTGTTTGGGGGGCTACAGATACGCAGTATTTT. Residues: CASSLVVWGATDTQYF.

A few counts support this clone. This chain connects TRBV19 to TRBJ2-7, with 7 bases matching TRBD1. The germline V gene encodes CDR1 LNHDA and CDR2 SQIVND (reference sequence). Trimming at V came to 6 bases and at J to 1 base, leaving 6 bases not matched to a gene. The CDR3 is 14 amino acids. The CDR3 spells CASSDRVPSYEQYF. CDR3 bases: TGTGCCAGTAGCGACAGGGTGCCTTCCTACGAGCAGTACTTC.

In its sample, this clone was seen a few times. The chain combines TRBV5-1 with TRBJ2-4, with no clear D. The CDR3 contains 14 residues. Germline lookup yields CDR1 SGHRS and CDR2 YFSETQ. V was clipped by 0 bases and J by 5 bases, with 9 bases between them. The CDR3 region is CASSLAAGENIQYF. The CDR3 region has the DNA TGCGCCAGCAGCTTGGCCGCTGGGGAAAACATTCAGTACTTC.

This clone appeared a few times. V gene TRBV30 combines with J gene TRBJ2-3; no reliable D call. The CDR3 is made up of 15 amino acids. Germline assignment: CDR1 GTSNPN and CDR2 SVGIG (reference sequence). Trimming left V 0 bases short and J 0 bases short, with 10 bases between. CDR3 sequence (DNA): TGTGCCTGGAGTGTACAAATGACAAGCACAGATACGCAGTATTTT. This sequence encodes CAWSVQMTSTDTQYF.

A remark on this clone: The sample holds other DNA sequences that translate to the same CDR3. The V and J genes are TRBV18 and TRBJ1-5; D may be TRBD1 (5 bases). The CDR3 extends over 13 amino acids. With 2 bases removed from V and 5 bases from J, the gap between germline ends came to 7 bases. The V gene's germline CDR1 is KGHSH and CDR2 LQKENI. As DNA, the CDR3 is TGTGCCAGCTCACCAACAGGCGATCAGCCCCAGCATTTT. This codes for CASSPTGDQPQHF.

The chain employs TRBV25-1 and TRBJ1-2; D is perhaps TRBD1 (6 bases). CDR3 length equals 15 residues. With 8 bases removed from V and 1 base from J, the gap between germline ends came to 17 bases. The V gene's germline CDR1 is MGHDK and CDR2 SYGVNS. CDR3 in amino acids: CASGGTGSYNYGYTF. The CDR3, as DNA: TGTGCCAGCGGGGGCACAGGGTCTTATAACTATGGCTACACCTTC.